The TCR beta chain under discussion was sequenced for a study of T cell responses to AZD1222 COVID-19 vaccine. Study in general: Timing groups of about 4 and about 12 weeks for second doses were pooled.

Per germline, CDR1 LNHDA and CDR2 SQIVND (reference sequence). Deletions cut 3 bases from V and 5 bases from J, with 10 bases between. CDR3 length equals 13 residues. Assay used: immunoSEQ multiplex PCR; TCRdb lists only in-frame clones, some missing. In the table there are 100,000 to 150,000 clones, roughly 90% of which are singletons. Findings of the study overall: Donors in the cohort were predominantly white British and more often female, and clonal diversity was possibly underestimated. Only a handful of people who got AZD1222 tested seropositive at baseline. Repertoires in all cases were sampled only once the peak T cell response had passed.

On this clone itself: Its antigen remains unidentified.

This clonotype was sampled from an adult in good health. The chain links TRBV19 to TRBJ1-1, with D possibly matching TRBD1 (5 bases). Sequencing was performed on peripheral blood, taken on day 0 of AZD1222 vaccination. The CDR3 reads CASSIEGLTEAFF. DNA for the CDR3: TGTGCCAGTAGTATCGAGGGGTTGACTGAAGCTTTCTTT.